A selection of T cell receptor beta chains follows, all from one sample in a study of OX40 agonist ivuxolimab in advanced cancers. Using immunoSEQ multiplex PCR, the repertoire was profiled, and TCRdb retains in-frame clones only, with some absent. The top ten hold more than 4.5% of the sample, which has about 32,000 clones, around nine tenths seen once. Sequencing was performed on CD4+ or CD8+ T cells sorted from blood, taken in a trial of the OX40 agonist ivuxolimab. All receptors come from an adult with an advanced solid tumor such as melanoma, head and neck, liver or kidney cancer. CDR3s include the opening cysteine and the closing phenylalanine or tryptophan. A D gene is named only where the DNA matches it firmly. For some rows the clone size is stated as once, few or many, or as a class when expanded; others skip it.

J | size | V | D | DNA | CDR3
TRBJ2-2 | . | TRBV4-1 | TRBD2 | TGCGCCAGCAGCCAGGCCGGGTCCCCGTCGGGGGGAGTGTTTTTT | CASSQAGSPSGGVFF
TRBJ2-2 | medium-sized | TRBV5-5 | TRBD1 | TGTGCCAGCAGCTGGACGGACAGGTTAAACACCGGGGAGCTGTTTTTT | CASSWTDRLNTGELFF
TRBJ1-2 | . | TRBV5-8 | . | TGTGCCAGCAGCTTGGGGGGGGATTATGAGCCCTATGGCTACACCTTC | CASSLGGDYEPYGYTF
TRBJ2-3 | few | TRBV7-9 | TRBD2 | TGTGCCAGCAGCCCGACACTAGCGGAAATAAACACAGATACGCAGTATTTT | CASSPTLAEINTDTQYF
TRBJ1-2 | . | TRBV4-2 | . | TGTGCCAGCAGCCAAGGGGGGACGGATGGCTACACCTTC | CASSQGGTDGYTF
TRBJ2-3 | . | TRBV6-1 | . | TGTGCCAGCAGTGAATACCCTAATATGAGAGATACGCAGTATTTT | CASSEYPNMRDTQYF
TRBJ2-2 | few | TRBV4-1 | TRBD2 | TGCGCCAGCAGCCAATCCCCCGCAAGCGGGAGTTTCACCGGGGAGCTGTTTTTT | CASSQSPASGSFTGELFF
TRBJ2-5 | . | TRBV7-9 | . | TGTGCCAGCAGCTTAGTGGGTCTAGCGCCCCAAGAGACCCAGTACTTC | CASSLVGLAPQETQYF
TRBJ2-3 | . | TRBV27 | TRBD2 | TGTGCCAGCAGTCGGATAGCGGGGTCTGGCACAGATACGCAGTATTTT | CASSRIAGSGTDTQYF
TRBJ2-2 | . | TRBV5-4 | TRBD1 | TGTGCCAGCAGCCACCGGGACAGTAACACCGGGGAGCTGTTTTTT | CASSHRDSNTGELFF
TRBJ1-1 | few | TRBV13 | . | TGTGCCAGCAGCATTAACCCAATTGAACAGGGAACTGAAGCTTTCTTT | CASSINPIEQGTEAFF
TRBJ2-3 | . | TRBV9 | . | TGTGCCAGCAGCGCCTTTCCGGGGGGCACAGATACGCAGTATTTT | CASSAFPGGTDTQYF
TRBJ1-5 | . | TRBV27 | . | TGTGCCAGCAGTCTAGATAGCAATCAGCCCCAGCATTTT | CASSLDSNQPQHF
TRBJ1-2 | . | TRBV2 | . | TGTGCCAGCAGTGAAGCGCTTCTCAGGGAGGCCCTCTATGGCTACACCTTC | CASSEALLREALYGYTF
TRBJ2-1 | . | TRBV5-4 | TRBD1 | TGTGCCAGCAGCTGGTGGGACAGGGGTAATGGTGAGCAGTTCTTC | CASSWWDRGNGEQFF
TRBJ2-6 | . | TRBV2 | . | TGTGCCAGCAGTGGATCGGACGGAAACTCTGGGGCCAACGTCCTGACTTTC | CASSGSDGNSGANVLTF
TRBJ2-1 | . | TRBV4-3 | . | TGCGCCAGCAGCCAAGAAGGGTCCCCCTACAATGAGCAGTTCTTC | CASSQEGSPYNEQFF
TRBJ1-1 | . | TRBV5-4 | . | TGTGCCAGCAGCCTAGGACTGAATGAAGCTTTCTTT | CASSLGLNEAFF
TRBJ2-2 | . | TRBV27 | TRBD2 | TGTGCCAGCAGAATAGCGGGAGGGCCGCCCGGGGAGCTGTTTTTT | CASRIAGGPPGELFF
TRBJ1-1 | . | TRBV6-1 | TRBD1 | TGTGCCAGCAGTCACCCCGGACAGGGGAGGGCTGAAGCTTTCTTT | CASSHPGQGRAEAFF
TRBJ2-1 | . | TRBV9 | . | TGTGCCAGCAGTAGCGAGTCCTACAATGAGCAGTTCTTC | CASSSESYNEQFF
TRBJ2-2 | . | TRBV27 | . | TGTGCCAGCAGTACCCCAGGGGTGGGCACCGGGGAGCTGTTTTTT | CASSTPGVGTGELFF
TRBJ1-2 | . | TRBV6-4 | . | TGTGCCAGCAGTGATCCCGGGTATGGCTACACCTTC | CASSDPGYGYTF
TRBJ2-3 | . | TRBV28 | TRBD2 | TGTGCCAGCAGTTTCGGGACTAGCGGGGGGTTGGCCACAGATACGCAGTATTTT | CASSFGTSGGLATDTQYF
TRBJ2-2 | . | TRBV4-1 | . | TGCGCCAGCAGCCAAGTACACATATCCCCCGGGGAGCTGTTTTTT | CASSQVHISPGELFF
TRBJ1-3 | . | TRBV6-5 | TRBD1 | TGTGCCAGCACTAGGGACAGGAGCTCTGGAAACACCATATATTTT | CASTRDRSSGNTIYF
TRBJ2-3 | . | TRBV27 | . | TGTGCCAGCAGTTTCTCTCATACGCAGTATTTT | CASSFSHTQYF
TRBJ2-3 | . | TRBV28 | . | TGTGCCAGCAGTTTTCTCCCCAGGGGGGGCGATACGCAGTATTTT | CASSFLPRGGDTQYF
TRBJ2-1 | . | TRBV7-9 | . | TGTGCCAGCAGCTTAGAAGAGCGTGAGGATGAGCAGTTCTTC | CASSLEEREDEQFF
TRBJ2-2 | . | TRBV5-1 | . | TGCGCCAGCAGCCTAAAAACACCGGGACTGGCCACCGGGGAGCTGTTTTTT | CASSLKTPGLATGELFF
TRBJ1-2 | . | TRBV27 | . | TGTGCCAGCAGTTGGTTTGGGGGTAACTATGGCTACACCTTC | CASSWFGGNYGYTF
TRBJ2-3 | . | TRBV9 | TRBD2 | TGTGCCAGCAGCCCTCGTCGGTCATTCCCACTAGCGGTGAAGGGAGATACGCAGTATTTT | CASSPRRSFPLAVKGDTQYF